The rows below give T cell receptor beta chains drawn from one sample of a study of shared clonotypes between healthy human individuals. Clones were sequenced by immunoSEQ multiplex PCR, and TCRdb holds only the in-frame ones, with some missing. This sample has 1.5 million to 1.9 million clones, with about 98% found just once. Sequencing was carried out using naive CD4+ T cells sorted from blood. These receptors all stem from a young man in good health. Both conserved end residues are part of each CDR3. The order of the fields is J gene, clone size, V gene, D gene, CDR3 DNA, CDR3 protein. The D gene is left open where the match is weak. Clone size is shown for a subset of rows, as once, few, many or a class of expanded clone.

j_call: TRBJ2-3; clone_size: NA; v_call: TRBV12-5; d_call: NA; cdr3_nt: TGTGCTAGTGGTCCTGGGACCCCAGATACGCAGTATTTT; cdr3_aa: CASGPGTPDTQYF
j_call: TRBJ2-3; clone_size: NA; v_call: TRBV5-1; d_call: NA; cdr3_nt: TGCGCCAGCAGCTTACCCACAGATACGCAGTATTTT; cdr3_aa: CASSLPTDTQYF
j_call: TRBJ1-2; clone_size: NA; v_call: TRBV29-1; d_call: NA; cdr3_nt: TGCAGCGTTGGGAAGGGGACGAAGTACTATGGCTACACCTTC; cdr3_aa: CSVGKGTKYYGYTF
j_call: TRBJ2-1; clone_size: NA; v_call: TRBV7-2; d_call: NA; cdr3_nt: TGTGCCAGCAGTGTAGAAGGGATTAGCTCCTACAATGAGCAGTTCTTC; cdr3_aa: CASSVEGISSYNEQFF
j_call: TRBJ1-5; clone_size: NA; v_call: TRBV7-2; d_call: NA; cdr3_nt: TGTGCCAGCGCCTTTCACGGGAATCAGCCCCAGCATTTT; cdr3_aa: CASAFHGNQPQHF
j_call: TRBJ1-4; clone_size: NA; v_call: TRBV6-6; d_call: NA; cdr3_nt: TGTGCCAGCAGTTTAAACCGGGGGGCGGGTGAAAAACTGTTTTTT; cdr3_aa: CASSLNRGAGEKLFF
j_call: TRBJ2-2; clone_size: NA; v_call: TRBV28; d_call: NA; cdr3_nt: TGTGCCATCGCCGCGGGCAGGGGTATCGGGGAGCTGTTTTTT; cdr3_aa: CAIAAGRGIGELFF
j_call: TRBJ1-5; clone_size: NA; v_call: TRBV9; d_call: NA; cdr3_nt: TGTGCCAGCATCTCGCGCCCAGGTCAGCCCCAGCATTTT; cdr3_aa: CASISRPGQPQHF
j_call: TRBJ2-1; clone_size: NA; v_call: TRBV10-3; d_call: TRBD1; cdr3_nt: TGTGCCATCAGTCGACAGGGATTCTCCTACAATGAGCAGTTCTTC; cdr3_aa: CAISRQGFSYNEQFF
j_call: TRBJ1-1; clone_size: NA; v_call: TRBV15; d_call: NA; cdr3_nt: TGTGCCACCAGCAGAGATCTTCGTTGGGAAGCTTTCTTT; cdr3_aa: CATSRDLRWEAFF
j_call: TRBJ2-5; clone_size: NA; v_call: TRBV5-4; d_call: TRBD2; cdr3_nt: TGTGCCAGCAGCTCCCCTAGCGGCGGCTTCCAAGAGACCCAGTACTTC; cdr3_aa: CASSSPSGGFQETQYF
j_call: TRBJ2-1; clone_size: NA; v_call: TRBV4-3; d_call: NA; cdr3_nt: TGCGCCAGCAGCCAAGAACCCCAGCACTACCGGACTTACAATGAGCAGTTCTTC; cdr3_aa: CASSQEPQHYRTYNEQFF
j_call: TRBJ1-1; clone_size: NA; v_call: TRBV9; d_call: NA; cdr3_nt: TGTGCCAGCAGCGCCCAGGGAGGAACTGAAGCTTTCTTT; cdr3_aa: CASSAQGGTEAFF
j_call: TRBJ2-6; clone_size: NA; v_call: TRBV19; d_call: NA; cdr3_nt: TGTGCCAGTAGTATACGACAGATCTCTGGGGCCAACGTCCTGACTTTC; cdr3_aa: CASSIRQISGANVLTF
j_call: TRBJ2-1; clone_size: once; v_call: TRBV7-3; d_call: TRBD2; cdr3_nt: TGTGCCAGCAGCACGGGACTAGCGGGAGGGTGGAAGTTCTTC; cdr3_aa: CASSTGLAGGWKFF
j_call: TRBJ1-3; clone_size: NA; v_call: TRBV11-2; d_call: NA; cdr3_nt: TGTGCCAGCAGCCACCGGACAGCGGGGGGAAACACCATATATTTT; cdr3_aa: CASSHRTAGGNTIYF
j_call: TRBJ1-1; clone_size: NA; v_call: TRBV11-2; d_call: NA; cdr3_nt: TGTGCCAGCAGCTCACAGGGTTCGGACACTGAAGCTTTCTTT; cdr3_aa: CASSSQGSDTEAFF
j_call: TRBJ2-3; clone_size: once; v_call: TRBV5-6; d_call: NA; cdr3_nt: TGTGCCAGCAGCTTGTCAGTAGTTCTAGCAGGAGATACGCAGTATTTT; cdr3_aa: CASSLSVVLAGDTQYF
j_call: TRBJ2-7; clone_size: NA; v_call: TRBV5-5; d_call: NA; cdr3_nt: TGTGCCAGCAGCTTGGAAACGGTCTCCTACGAGCAGTACTTC; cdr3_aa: CASSLETVSYEQYF
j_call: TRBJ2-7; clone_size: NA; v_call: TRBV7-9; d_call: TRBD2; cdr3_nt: TGTGCCAGCAGCCGCGGACTAGCGGGAGATTCGTACGAGCAGTACTTC; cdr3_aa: CASSRGLAGDSYEQYF
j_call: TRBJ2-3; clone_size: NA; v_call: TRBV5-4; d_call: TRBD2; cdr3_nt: TGTGCCAGCAGCACCGAACTAGCGCTGAGCACAGATACGCAGTATTTT; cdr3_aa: CASSTELALSTDTQYF
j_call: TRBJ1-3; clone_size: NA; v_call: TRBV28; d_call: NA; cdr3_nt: TGTGCCAGCAGTTTAAGGGTCGGGATCTCTGGAAACACCATATATTTT; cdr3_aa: CASSLRVGISGNTIYF
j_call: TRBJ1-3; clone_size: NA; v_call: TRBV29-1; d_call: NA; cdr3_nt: TGCAGCGAAGGACCCCGGAGCGGGACACGTGGAAACACCATATATTTT; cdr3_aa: CSEGPRSGTRGNTIYF
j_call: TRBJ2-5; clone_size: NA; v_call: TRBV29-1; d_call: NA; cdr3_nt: TGCAGCGTTGAGGAGGGAAGCGAGACCCAGTACTTC; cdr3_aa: CSVEEGSETQYF
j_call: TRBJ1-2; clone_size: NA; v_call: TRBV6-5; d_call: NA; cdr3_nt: TGTGCCAGCACGCGCGATTACTATGGCTACACCTTC; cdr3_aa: CASTRDYYGYTF
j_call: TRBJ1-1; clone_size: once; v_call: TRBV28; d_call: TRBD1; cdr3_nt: TGTGCCAGCAGTCCGACCCAGGGGGCGTTGAACACTGAAGCTTTCTTT; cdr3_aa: CASSPTQGALNTEAFF
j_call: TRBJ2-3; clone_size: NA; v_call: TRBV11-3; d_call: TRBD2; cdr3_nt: TGTGCCAGCAGCTTTCGGACTAGCGGACGCACAGATACGCAGTATTTT; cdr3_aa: CASSFRTSGRTDTQYF
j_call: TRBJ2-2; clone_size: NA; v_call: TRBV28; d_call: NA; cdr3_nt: TGTGCCAGCAGTTTAATTACCCGGCCCGGGGAGCTGTTTTTT; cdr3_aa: CASSLITRPGELFF
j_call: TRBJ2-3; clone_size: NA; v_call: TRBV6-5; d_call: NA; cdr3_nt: TGTGCCAGCAGTCAAGGCCTTAAAGATACGCAGTATTTT; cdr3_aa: CASSQGLKDTQYF
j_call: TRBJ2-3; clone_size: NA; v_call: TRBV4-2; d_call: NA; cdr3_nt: TGTGCCAGCAGCTTCGCTGGCTCCAGGGACACAGATACGCAGTATTTT; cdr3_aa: CASSFAGSRDTDTQYF
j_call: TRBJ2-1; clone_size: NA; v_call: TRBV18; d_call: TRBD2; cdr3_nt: TGTGCCAGCTCACCAGCGGGAGTTCTGGGAGCGGGTATGAATGAGCAGTTCTTC; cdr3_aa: CASSPAGVLGAGMNEQFF
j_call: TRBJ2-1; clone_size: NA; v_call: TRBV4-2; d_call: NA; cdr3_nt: TGTGCCAGCAGCCAAGTGCATGCTAGCGTGAATGAGCAGTTCTTC; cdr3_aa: CASSQVHASVNEQFF
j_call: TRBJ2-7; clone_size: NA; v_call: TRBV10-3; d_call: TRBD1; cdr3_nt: TGTGCCATCAAGCAGGGGGAATCCTACGAGCAGTACTTC; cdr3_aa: CAIKQGESYEQYF
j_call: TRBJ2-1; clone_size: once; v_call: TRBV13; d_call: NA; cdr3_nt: TGTGCCAGCAGCTTAGTGTCAGCACTTAACCGGCGGTTCTTC; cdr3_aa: CASSLVSALNRRFF
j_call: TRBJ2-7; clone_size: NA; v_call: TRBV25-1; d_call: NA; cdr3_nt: TGTGCCAGCAGTGATAGGCCCTACGAGCAGTACTTC; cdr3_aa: CASSDRPYEQYF
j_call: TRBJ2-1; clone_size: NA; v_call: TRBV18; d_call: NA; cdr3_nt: TGTGCCAGCTCACCACAAGGGCAGGGTAACAATGAGCAGTTCTTC; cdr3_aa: CASSPQGQGNNEQFF
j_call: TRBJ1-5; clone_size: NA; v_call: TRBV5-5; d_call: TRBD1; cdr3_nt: TGTGCCAGCAGCTTGGAAACAGGGGAGTATCAGCCCCAGCATTTT; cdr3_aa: CASSLETGEYQPQHF
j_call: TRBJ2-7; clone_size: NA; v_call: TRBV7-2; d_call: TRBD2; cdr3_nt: TGTGCCAGCAGCCCGAGGACTAGCACTTCCCCTACCTCCTACGAGCAGTACTTC; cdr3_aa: CASSPRTSTSPTSYEQYF
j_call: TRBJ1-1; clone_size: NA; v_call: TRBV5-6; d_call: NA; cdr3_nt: TGTGCCAGCAGCTTGCTCCGACGGGATGAAGCTTTCTTT; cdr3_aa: CASSLLRRDEAFF
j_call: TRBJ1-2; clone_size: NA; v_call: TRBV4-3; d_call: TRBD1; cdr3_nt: TGCGCCAGCAGCCCAGGGACAGGCCTTTTTGGCTACACCTTC; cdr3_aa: CASSPGTGLFGYTF
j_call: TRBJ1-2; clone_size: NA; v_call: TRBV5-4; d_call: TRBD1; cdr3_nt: TGTGCCAGCAGCGTGGGACAGAACTATGGCTACACCTTC; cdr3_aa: CASSVGQNYGYTF
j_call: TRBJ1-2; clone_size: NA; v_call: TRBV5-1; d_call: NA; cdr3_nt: TGCGCCAGCAGCCCCAGCCCAACCCCAAACTATGGCTACACCTTC; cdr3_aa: CASSPSPTPNYGYTF
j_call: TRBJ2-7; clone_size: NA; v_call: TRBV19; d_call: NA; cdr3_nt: TGTGCCAGTAGTATAAAGCGGAACTCCTACGAGCAGTACTTC; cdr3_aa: CASSIKRNSYEQYF
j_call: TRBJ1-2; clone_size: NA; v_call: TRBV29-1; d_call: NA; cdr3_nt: TGCAGCGCCAGGGCGTCGTCGAAACTGAGCTATGGCTACACCTTC; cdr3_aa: CSARASSKLSYGYTF
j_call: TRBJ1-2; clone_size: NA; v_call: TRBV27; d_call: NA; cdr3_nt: TGTGCCAGCAGTTTAAGGCCACAGTATGGCTACACCTTC; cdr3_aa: CASSLRPQYGYTF
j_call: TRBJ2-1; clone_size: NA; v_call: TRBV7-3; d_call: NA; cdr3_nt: TGTGCCAGCAGCCTCACACCCGTACGGAATGAGCAGTTCTTC; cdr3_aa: CASSLTPVRNEQFF
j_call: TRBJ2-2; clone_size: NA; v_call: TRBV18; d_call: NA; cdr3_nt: TGTGCCAGCTCACTAAATGGGAAAACTGGGGAGCTGTTTTTT; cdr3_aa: CASSLNGKTGELFF
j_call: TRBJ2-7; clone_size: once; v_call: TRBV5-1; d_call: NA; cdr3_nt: TGCGCCAGCAGCCGGGGGACAGCAACCTCCTACGAGCAGTACTTC; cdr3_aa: CASSRGTATSYEQYF
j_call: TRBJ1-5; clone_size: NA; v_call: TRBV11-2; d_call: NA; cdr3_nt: TGTGCCAGCAGCTCCCTGGGCCTCAATCAGCCCCAGCATTTT; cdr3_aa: CASSSLGLNQPQHF
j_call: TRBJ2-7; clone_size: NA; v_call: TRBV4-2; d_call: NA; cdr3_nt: TGTGCCAGCAGCCAAGATTCCCTAGGCATCTACGAGCAGTACTTC; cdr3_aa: CASSQDSLGIYEQYF
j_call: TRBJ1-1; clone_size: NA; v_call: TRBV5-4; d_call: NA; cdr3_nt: TGTGCCAGCAGCTTGGCCGCGACAGGTGAAGCTTTCTTT; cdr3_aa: CASSLAATGEAFF